Below, one TCR beta chain is given with its context. What it recognizes is unknown. This specimen comes from a study of T-cell reconstitution after alpha-beta-depleted transplantation in children. Study observations and caveats: Some patients' high day-60 TCRbeta diversity was attributed to recipient cells surviving conditioning.

Germline V CDR1 and CDR2: ENHRY, SYGVKD. With V trimmed by 4 bases and J by 6 bases, 2 bases remained unmatched. The CDR3 has 14 residues. Preparation of the TCRbeta library used unique molecular identifiers. TCRdb recomputed calls from the PCR reads with MiXCR, one row per CDR3 protein. The table shows a few hundred thousand distinct CDR3 sequences, with roughly a quarter occurring only once. Specimen: PBMCs, mostly from graft donor cells, collected 360 days after TCRalphabeta/CD19-depleted stem cell transplant. This TCR was recovered from a female patient under 10 years old who had a stem cell transplant for congenital amegakaryocytic thrombocytopenia, so the T cells may come from the graft donor. The chain recombines TRBV10-3 with TRBJ2-1; 11 nucleotides match TRBD1. Written as DNA, the CDR3 is TGTGCCATCAGTGCGGGACAGGGGGGCAATGAGCAGTTCTTC. Residues: CAISAGQGGNEQFF.